The 14 T cell receptor beta chains reported below all come from one sample, sequenced in a study of Graves' ophthalmopathy and Graves' hyperthyroidism. Amplification of the TCR beta CDR3 regions used RNA transcripts (as template). In the first round, RT-PCR was carried out with HTBI primers, and a multiplex PCR formed the second round. TCRdb fed the multiplex PCR reads into MiXCR, producing one record per CDR3 protein. Of around 660,000 distinct CDR3 sequences listed, roughly 39% are singletons. The sequencing sample was made of peripheral blood. The receptors were gathered from an adult man with Graves' ophthalmopathy.

This clonotype was seen many times. The chain employs TRBV5-1 and TRBJ1-5; tentatively, D is TRBD1 (5 bases). The CDR3 is 13 residues long. Germline CDR1 is SGHRS and CDR2 is YFSETQ. Trimming took off 2 bases at V and 3 bases at J, with 6 bases between the two ends. The CDR3 nucleotides read TGCGCCAGCAGCTTCGGGACCAATCAGCCCCAGCATTTT. It is translated as CASSFGTNQPQHF.

Note on this clonotype: A read error may be the cause here, since a much bigger clone is one base away. DNA of the CDR3: TGTGCCACCAGTGATTTCCGGGATAGCAATCAGCCCCAGCATTTT. This translates into CATSDFRDSNQPQHF. The rearrangement uses TRBV24-1 and TRBJ1-5, with D uncertain. The length of the CDR3 is 15 residues. V was cut by 1 base and J by 0 bases, with 6 bases left in between. The germline gives CDR1 KGHDR, CDR2 SFDVKD.

The V and J genes are TRBV6-6 and TRBJ2-7, with 13 positions matching TRBD2. V gave up 6 bases and J gave up 2 bases; unmatched junction bases: 10. CDR1 is MNHNY and CDR2 is SVGAGI in the germline V gene (reference sequence). The CDR3 totals 17 residues. CDR3 sequence (DNA): TGTGCCAGCAGCCCCTGGACTAGCGGGGGTTACACCTACGAGCAGTACTTC. Its protein is CASSPWTSGGYTYEQYF.

Worth noting for this clonotype: This sequence may be a read error, since a much larger clone differs from it by one base. The V and J genes are TRBV11-2 and TRBJ2-5; D is unresolved. Germline assignment: CDR1 SGHAT and CDR2 FQNNGV. This CDR3 spans 14 amino acids. The CDR3 reads CASSVLERQETRYF. The CDR3 DNA reads as TGTGCCAGCAGCGTCCTCGAGAGACAAGAGACCCGGTACTTC.

The chain employs TRBV4-1 and TRBJ2-7, with D possibly being TRBD1 or TRBD2 (5 bases each). This CDR3 is built from 15 residues. The germline V gene has CDR1 MGHRA and CDR2 YSYEKL. The V and J ends lost 8 bases and 6 bases respectively, with 23 bases between them. The CDR3 DNA sequence: TGCGCCAGCGCCTCGGCCGGGGCCGTTAGTCGCGAGCAGTACTTC. Residues: CASASAGAVSREQYF.

The rearrangement joins TRBV19 to TRBJ2-6; the D is unclear. Germline V gene lookup returns CDR1 LNHDA and CDR2 SQIVND (reference sequence). This CDR3 region has 15 residues. V gave up 5 bases and J gave up 0 bases, with 8 bases separating them. The CDR3 loop reads CASSSPGSGANVLTF. In DNA form, the CDR3 reads TGTGCCAGTAGTTCGCCGGGCTCTGGGGCCAACGTCCTGACTTTC.

This clonotype was picked up many times. J is TRBJ2-7 and V is TRBV19; either TRBD1 or TRBD2 may supply D (6 bases each). CDR3 length equals 13 residues. Germline CDR1 is LNHDA and CDR2 is SQIVND (reference sequence). Trimming took off 5 bases at V and 7 bases at J, with 15 bases between the two ends. The CDR3 loop is CASSGRTTGEQYF. The DNA for the CDR3 is TGTGCCAGTAGTGGGAGGACTACAGGGGAGCAGTACTTC. The full variable domain, with the rest looked up from reference TRBV19 and TRBJ2-7, is DGGITQSPKYLFRKEGQNVTLSCEQNLNHDAMYWYRQDPGQGLRLIYYSQIVNDFQKGDIAEGYSVSREKKESFPLTVTSAQKNPTAFYLCASSGRTTGEQYFGPGTRLTVT.

The rearrangement joins TRBV20-1 to TRBJ2-7; TRBD2 is a possible D gene (5 bases). The germline CDR1 and CDR2 sequences are DFQATT and SNEGSKA (reference sequence). This CDR3 region has 14 residues. Deletions cut 1 base from V and 5 bases from J, with 15 bases between. CDR3 sequence reads: CSARAESGGHEQYF. CDR3 sequence (DNA): TGCAGTGCTAGAGCGGAGAGCGGAGGTCACGAGCAGTACTTC.

The genes are TRBV19 and TRBJ1-1; 8 bases line up with TRBD1. Germline values: CDR1 LNHDA, CDR2 SQIVND (reference sequence). After removal of 3 bases from V and 5 bases from J, the junction contained 2 bases not matched to a gene. The CDR3 is 13 residues long. This CDR3 reads CASSMDRATEAFF. CDR3 sequence (DNA): TGTGCCAGTAGTATGGACAGGGCTACTGAAGCTTTCTTT. Based on the CDR3 plus reference TRBV19 and TRBJ1-1, the full variable domain is DGGITQSPKYLFRKEGQNVTLSCEQNLNHDAMYWYRQDPGQGLRLIYYSQIVNDFQKGDIAEGYSVSREKKESFPLTVTSAQKNPTAFYLCASSMDRATEAFFGQGTRLTVV.

The CDR3 nucleotides are TGTGCCAGCAGCTCCACCAGCATCGGGACTGAAGCTTTCTTT. It specifies CASSSTSIGTEAFF. The V and J genes are TRBV11-2 and TRBJ1-1; D is uncertain. Germline V CDR1 and CDR2: SGHAT, FQNNGV. The CDR3 spans 14 residues. Trimming removed 4 bases from V and 5 bases from J, with 14 bases in between.

This clonotype came up many times. The chain couples TRBV10-3 to TRBJ2-7; TRBD1 might be the D (6 bases). Deletions cut 2 bases from V and 3 bases from J, with 17 bases between. The CDR3 contains 16 residues. Germline V gene data show CDR1 as ENHRY and CDR2 as SYGVKD. CDR3: CAISERWAGELYEQYF. The CDR3 coding sequence is TGTGCCATCAGTGAGCGGTGGGCAGGGGAGCTCTACGAGCAGTACTTC.

This clonotype was seen repeatedly, ten times or more. This chain connects TRBV7-2 to TRBJ1-3; no reliable D call. Germline V gene sequence: CDR1 SGHTA, CDR2 FQGNSA. With 5 bases removed from V and 0 bases from J, the gap between germline ends came to 17 bases. This CDR3 region has 17 residues. The CDR3 is CASSARMGSSSGNTIYF. The DNA for the CDR3 is TGTGCCAGCAGCGCCCGGATGGGCAGCTCCTCTGGAAACACCATATATTTT.

V gene TRBV10-3 combines with J gene TRBJ2-2; TRBD1 is a possible D gene (6 bases). This CDR3 has 14 residues. The germline V gene encodes CDR1 ENHRY and CDR2 SYGVKD. Trimming removed 7 bases at V and 5 bases at J, with 14 bases between. In DNA, the CDR3 is TGTGCCATCAAGGGGGAGTTAGAAACCGGGGAGCTGTTTTTT. Translated: CAIKGELETGELFF.

This clonotype has a count of ten or more. The chain links TRBV7-6 to TRBJ2-7, with a tentative D call TRBD2 (5 bases). Germline V gives CDR1 SGHVS, CDR2 FNYEAQ. Trimming cost V 5 bases and J 4 bases, with 18 bases left between them. This CDR3 contains 15 residues. CDR3 DNA: TGTGCCAGCAGCCTCTCCCCCGACGGGGTTTACGAGCAGTACTTC. Protein sequence: CASSLSPDGVYEQYF. The whole variable domain, remainder taken from reference TRBV7-6 and TRBJ2-7, is GAGVSQSPRYKVTKRGQDVALRCDPISGHVSLYWYRQALGQGPEFLTYFNYEAQQDKSGLPNDRFSAERPEGSISTLTIQRTEQRDSAMYRCASSLSPDGVYEQYFGPGTRLTVT.